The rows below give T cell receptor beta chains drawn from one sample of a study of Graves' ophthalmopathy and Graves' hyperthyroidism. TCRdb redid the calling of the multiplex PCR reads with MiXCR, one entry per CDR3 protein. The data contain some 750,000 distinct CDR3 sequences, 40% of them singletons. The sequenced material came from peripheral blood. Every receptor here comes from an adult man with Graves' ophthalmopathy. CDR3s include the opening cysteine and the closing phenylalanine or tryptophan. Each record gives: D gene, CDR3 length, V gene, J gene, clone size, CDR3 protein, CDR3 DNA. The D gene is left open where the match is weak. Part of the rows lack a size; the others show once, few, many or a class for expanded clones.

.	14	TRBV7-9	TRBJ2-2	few	CASRAARNTGELFF	TGCGCCAGCCGGGCGGCGAGGAACACCGGGGAGCTGTTTTTT
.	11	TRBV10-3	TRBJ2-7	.	CASTSAGTQHF	TGTGCCAGCACCTCAGCCGGCACGCAGCACTTC
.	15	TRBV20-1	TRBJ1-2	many	CSARDEDTYNYGYTF	TGCAGTGCTAGAGACGAGGACACTTATAACTATGGCTACACCTTC
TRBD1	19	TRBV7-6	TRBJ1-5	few	CASSPTPWQGAGAHQPQHF	TGTGCCAGCAGCCCCACCCCTTGGCAGGGGGCCGGAGCTCATCAGCCCCAGCATTTT
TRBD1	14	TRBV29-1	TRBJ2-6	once	CSVKKGTGVNVLTF	TGCAGCGTCAAGAAGGGGACAGGGGTCAACGTCCTGACTTTC
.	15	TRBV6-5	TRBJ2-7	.	CASSLLGERSYEQYF	TGTGCCAGCAGCCTTCTGGGGGAACGCTCCTACGAGCAGTACTTC
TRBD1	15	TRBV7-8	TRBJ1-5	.	CASSQGQGAGRPQHF	TGTGCTAGCAGCCAGGGACAGGGGGCAGGTCGGCCCCAGCATTTT
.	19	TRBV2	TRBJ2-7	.	CASSERGRSKRGSSYEQYF	TGTGCCAGCAGTGAAAGGGGCCGATCCAAGCGTGGGAGCTCCTACGAGCAGTACTTC
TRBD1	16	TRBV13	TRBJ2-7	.	CASSPEGGQGLSEQYF	TGTGCCAGCAGCCCGGAGGGGGGACAGGGGTTGAGTGAGCAGTACTTC
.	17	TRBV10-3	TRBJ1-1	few	CASSPSPGTSPNTEAFF	TGTGCCAGCAGTCCTAGTCCCGGGACATCCCCGAACACTGAAGCTTTCTTT
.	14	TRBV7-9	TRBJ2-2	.	CASSQDPNTGELFF	TGTGCCAGCAGCCAGGACCCGAACACCGGGGAGCTGTTTTTT
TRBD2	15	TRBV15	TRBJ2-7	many	CATSHGGVGAYEQYF	TGTGCCACCAGCCACGGGGGGGTGGGAGCCTACGAGCAGTACTTC
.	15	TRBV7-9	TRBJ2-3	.	CASSLDLVLTDTQYF	TGTGCCAGCAGCTTAGACTTGGTCCTCACAGATACGCAGTATTTT
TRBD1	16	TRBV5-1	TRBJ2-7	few	CASRDRGRIIGDEQYF	TGCGCCAGCCGCGACAGGGGACGCATAATTGGGGACGAGCAGTACTTC
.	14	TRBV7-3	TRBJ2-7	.	CASSPRGRGHEQYF	TGTGCCAGCAGCCCCAGGGGTAGGGGCCACGAGCAGTACTTC
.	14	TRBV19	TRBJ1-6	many	CASGPGATVSPLHF	TGTGCCAGTGGTCCTGGAGCAACGGTATCACCCCTCCACTTT
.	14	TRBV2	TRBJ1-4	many	CASRILRAGEKLFF	TGTGCCAGCAGGATACTCAGGGCTGGAGAAAAACTGTTTTTT
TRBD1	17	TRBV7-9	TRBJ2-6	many	CASSLVQGASGANVLTF	TGTGCCAGCAGCTTAGTGCAGGGGGCGTCTGGGGCCAACGTCCTGACTTTC
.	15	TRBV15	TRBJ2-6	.	CATSRLGTGANVLTF	TGTGCCACCAGCAGATTGGGAACAGGAGCCAACGTCCTGACTTTC
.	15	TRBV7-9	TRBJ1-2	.	CASSYLGGNNYGYTF	TGTGCCAGCTCTTACTTAGGGGGGAATAACTATGGCTACACCTTC
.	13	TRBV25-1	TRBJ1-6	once	CASFRNSNSPLHF	TGTGCCAGTTTTAGGAACAGCAATTCACCCCTCCACTTT
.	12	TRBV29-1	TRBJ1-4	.	CSVARVGEKLFF	TGCAGCGTTGCTAGGGTAGGGGAAAAACTGTTTTTT
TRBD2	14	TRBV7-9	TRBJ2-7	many	CASSLDGRNYEQYF	TGTGCCAGCAGCCTAGACGGGAGGAACTACGAGCAGTACTTC
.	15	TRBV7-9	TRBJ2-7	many	CASSLGYEGQGEQYF	TGTGCCAGCAGCTTAGGGTACGAGGGGCAGGGCGAGCAGTACTTC
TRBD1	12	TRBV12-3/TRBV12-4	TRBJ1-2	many	CASSRQGYGYTF	TGTGCCAGCTCAAGACAGGGGTATGGCTACACCTTC
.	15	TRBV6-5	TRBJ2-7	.	CASSPWVSGPRGIGF	TGTGCCAGCAGCCCCTGGGTCAGCGGCCCCCGGGGGATCGGGTTC
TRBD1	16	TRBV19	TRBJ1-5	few	CASSTDQYRGSKPQHF	TGTGCCAGTAGTACCGACCAATACAGGGGCTCTAAGCCCCAGCATTTT
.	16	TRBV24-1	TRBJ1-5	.	CATSTIRGGGNQPQHF	TGTGCCACCAGTACCATCCGGGGAGGGGGCAATCAGCCCCAGCATTTT
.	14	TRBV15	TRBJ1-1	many	CATSREGTRAQAFF	TGTGCCACCAGCAGAGAAGGTACCCGTGCTCAAGCTTTCTTT
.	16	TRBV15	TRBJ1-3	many	CATSRDSSPSGNTIYF	TGTGCCACCAGCAGAGATTCGTCCCCCTCTGGAAACACCATATATTTT
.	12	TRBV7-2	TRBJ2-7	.	CASSHGDYEQYF	TGTGCCAGCAGCCACGGGGATTACGAGCAGTACTTC
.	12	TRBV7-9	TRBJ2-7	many	CASSLDHYEQYF	TGTGCCAGCAGCCTGGACCACTACGAGCAGTACTTC
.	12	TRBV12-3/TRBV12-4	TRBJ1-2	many	CASSPSLYGYTF	TGTGCCAGCAGCCCTAGCCTCTATGGCTACACCTTC
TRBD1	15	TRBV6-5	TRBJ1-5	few	CASSPAGTEGQPQHF	TGTGCCAGCAGTCCGGCCGGGACAGAAGGTCAGCCCCAGCATTTT
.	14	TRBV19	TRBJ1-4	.	CASSIARGNEKLFF	TGTGCCAGTAGTATAGCGAGGGGGAATGAAAAACTGTTTTTT
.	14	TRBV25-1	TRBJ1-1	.	CASSAPRGDTEAFF	TGTGCCAGCAGTGCTCCTAGAGGCGACACTGAAGCTTTCTTT
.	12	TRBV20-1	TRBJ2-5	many	CSARREHVTQYF	TGCAGTGCTAGACGCGAGCATGTGACCCAGTACTTC
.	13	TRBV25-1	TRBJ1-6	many	CASTGRGGSPLHF	TGTGCCAGCACTGGGCGGGGGGGTTCACCCCTCCACTTT
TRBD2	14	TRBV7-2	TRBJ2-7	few	CASNRLAGGGEQYF	TGTGCCAGCAACAGACTAGCGGGAGGTGGCGAGCAGTACTTC
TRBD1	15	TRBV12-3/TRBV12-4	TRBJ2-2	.	CASRIGTAYGGELFF	TGTGCCAGCAGGATCGGGACAGCCTATGGAGGGGAGCTGTTTTTT
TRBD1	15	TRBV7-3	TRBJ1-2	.	CASSPDRGGNYGYTF	TGTGCCAGCTCACCGGACAGGGGTGGTAACTATGGCTACACCTTC
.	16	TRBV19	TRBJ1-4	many	CASSLGHPTDSEKLFF	TGTGCCAGTAGTCTCGGCCATCCGACGGACTCCGAAAAACTGTTTTTT
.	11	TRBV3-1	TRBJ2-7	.	CASSRDGEQYF	TGTGCCAGCAGCCGCGATGGCGAGCAGTACTTC
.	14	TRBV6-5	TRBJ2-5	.	CAGSLTGTQETQYF	TGTGCCGGCAGCTTGACCGGGACACAAGAGACCCAGTACTTC
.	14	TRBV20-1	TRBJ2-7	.	CSARRARNAYEQYF	TGCAGTGCTCGGAGGGCCAGGAACGCCTACGAGCAGTACTTC
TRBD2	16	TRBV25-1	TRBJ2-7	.	CASSPAGTSGTYEQYF	TGTGCCAGCAGTCCCGCCGGGACTAGCGGGACCTACGAGCAGTACTTC